The present T cell receptor (beta chain) was sequenced within a study of blood T cell repertoires in COVID-19. In the authors' methods: How many nucleated cells were present was estimated from reference gene primer amplification. Generated by immunoSEQ multiplex PCR, the TCRdb table keeps only in-frame clones and is missing some. That table supplies the V and J calls and clone size; D and trimming were determined from the DNA. This repertoire shows about 310,000 clones, 80% to 90% found once; its top ten account for 2.2%. Allocation to cohorts depended on clinical history reported by the participants. CDR3 length equals 16 residues. With 3 bases removed from V and 0 bases from J, the gap between germline ends came to 10 bases. The germline gives CDR1 SGDLS, CDR2 YYNGEE.

This sequence originates from a man aged 25 to 45 who had recovered from COVID-19. This chain links TRBV9 with TRBJ1-6; the D is unclear. The sequencing sample was made of PBMCs or T cells enriched from blood (not recorded which). CDR3 DNA sequence: TGTGCCAGCAGCGAGTACAGTTCCTCCTATAATTCACCCCTCCACTTT. As protein: CASSEYSSSYNSPLHF.